Presented here are 16 T cell receptor beta chains from one specimen sequenced in a study of blood T cells in healthy people across ages (dated by TCRdb to about 2015). Receptor libraries were prepared by 5' RACE. The sequencer listed for this sample is Illumina HiSeq 2500. A second roughly 6 to 11 cycle PCR used a sample-barcoded 5' primer and a J-beta primer mix. The raw public data were reprocessed by TCRdb itself: fastp quality trimming at Q25, MiXCR clonotype calling, in-frame beta chains only. Rows are combined by CDR3 protein, so each entry shows the most common genes and DNA. Recorded for this sample are roughly 2 million distinct CDR3 sequences; just under 50% of them occurred a single time. Of the sample, about 2.1% falls within the top ten clones. Specimen: blood. These receptors came from a woman in her forties in good health.

The gene calls are TRBV5-4 and TRBJ2-2; D unclear. CDR3 length equals 15 residues. V shed 2 bases and J shed 1 base, with 9 bases lying between them. Looked up from germline, CDR1 is SGHNT and CDR2 is YYREEE (reference sequence). The CDR3 bases are TGTGCCAGCAGCTTCGACAACCAGAACACCGGGGAGCTGTTTTTT. This encodes CASSFDNQNTGELFF. Looking up the rest from reference TRBV5-4 and TRBJ2-2 gives the full variable domain: ETGVTQSPTHLIKTRGQQVTLRCSSQSGHNTVSWYQQALGQGPQFIFQYYREEENGRGNFPPRFSGLQFPNYSSELNVNALELDDSALYLCASSFDNQNTGELFFGEGSRLTVL.

The chain couples TRBV9 to TRBJ1-2; 10 bases are shared with TRBD1. V was pared by 3 bases and J by 8 bases, with 16 bases of the junction left unmatched. The CDR3 totals 17 residues. CDR1 is SGDLS, CDR2 YYNGEE, per germline. The CDR3 reads CASSEDPGQGLISGYTF. Written as DNA, the CDR3 is TGTGCCAGCAGCGAGGACCCGGGACAGGGGCTGATTAGCGGCTACACCTTC. The complete variable domain, with remaining parts taken from reference TRBV9 and TRBJ1-2, reads DSGVTQTPKHLITATGQRVTLRCSPRSGDLSVYWYQQSLDQGLQFLIQYYNGEERAKGNILERFSAQQFPDLHSELNLSSLELGDSALYFCASSEDPGQGLISGYTFGSGTRLTVV.

This clonotype appeared once. The V call is TRBV4-2, the J call TRBJ2-5, with 7 bases lining up with TRBD2. This CDR3 region has 14 residues. Germline CDR1 and CDR2: LGHNA and YNFKEQ. The J segment lost 1 base and the V segment lost 6 bases, leaving 5 bases of the junction unmatched. CDR3 nucleotides: TGTGCCAGCAGAGCTAGCGGAAGCCAAGAGACCCAGTACTTC. Translating gives CASRASGSQETQYF.

The chain couples TRBV11-2 to TRBJ2-7, with D unclear. CDR1 is SGHAT, CDR2 FQNNGV, per germline. The CDR3 runs 14 residues. V gave up 1 base and J gave up 2 bases, with 9 bases separating them. The CDR3 DNA reads as TGTGCCAGCAGCTTAGTATCCAAACCCTACGAGCAGTACTTC. Its protein product is CASSLVSKPYEQYF.

The chain joins TRBV20-1 to TRBJ1-4; 7 bases align to TRBD1. The CDR3 runs 16 residues. V gave up 6 bases and J gave up 0 bases; unmatched junction bases: 10. Per the germline V gene, CDR1 is DFQATT and CDR2 is SNEGSKA (reference sequence). The CDR3 reads CSARDQDRATNEKLFF. The CDR3 DNA sequence: TGCAGTGCACGCGATCAAGACAGGGCAACTAATGAAAAACTGTTTTTT.

This chain uses TRBV20-1 with TRBJ2-5; D call uncertain. CDR1 DFQATT and CDR2 SNEGSKA come from the germline V gene (reference sequence). Trimming took off 5 bases at V and 5 bases at J, with 9 bases between the two ends. The CDR3 totals 11 residues. For the CDR3, the DNA is TGCAGTGCTCCTCCCCGCGAGACCCAGTACTTC. It encodes CSAPPRETQYF.

This clonotype was found once. The V and J genes are TRBV11-2 and TRBJ2-4, with D unclear. Gene TRBJ2-7 matches the end of the DNA better, so the J call may be wrong. This CDR3 region has 12 residues. Germline CDR1 and CDR2: SGHAT and FQNNGV. DNA of the CDR3: TGTGCCAGCAACAAGGCCCTGGGCGAGCAGTACTTC. Its protein is CASNKALGEQYF.

This sequence joins TRBV12-3 or TRBV12-4 and TRBJ1-5, with 7 bases that match TRBD1. This CDR3 comprises 17 residues. J was trimmed by 0 bases and V by 6 bases; bases with no gene match: 11. Here the CDR3 DNA reads TGTGCCAGCAGCCGGGACAGACCCCGCGGTAGCAATCAGCCCCAGCATTTT. This sequence encodes CASSRDRPRGSNQPQHF.

The table lists this clonotype with a few counts. V is TRBV7-2 and J is TRBJ2-4; 11 positions match TRBD2. V shed 1 base and J 6 bases; nucleotides not matched to a gene: 2. The germline CDR1 and CDR2 sequences are SGHTA and FQGNSA. The CDR3 is made up of 15 amino acids. The CDR3 region has the DNA TGTGCCAGCAGCTTAGTAACTAGCGGGGGAAACATTCAGTACTTC. As protein: CASSLVTSGGNIQYF.

The rearrangement links TRBV14 to TRBJ1-1; maybe TRBD1 (5 bases). Germline V CDR1 and CDR2: SGHDN, FVKESK. The CDR3 runs 12 residues. Trimming removed 4 bases from V and 10 bases from J, with 13 bases in between. In nucleotides, the CDR3 is TGTGCCAGCAGCCCCGGGACGGAACGAGCTTTCTTT. Amino acids: CASSPGTERAFF.

The chain links TRBV7-2 to TRBJ1-1; a weak D match, TRBD1 (5 bases). V was pared by 0 bases and J by 3 bases, with 11 bases between. Germline lookup yields CDR1 SGHTA and CDR2 FQGNSA. The CDR3 covers 15 residues. CDR3 loop: CASSLAGVLDTEAFF. The DNA for the CDR3 is TGTGCCAGCAGCTTAGCGGGGGTCCTTGACACTGAAGCTTTCTTT.

The chain carries TRBV12-1 and TRBJ1-6; the DNA was not used to check the table's D call, TRBD1. TRBV12-1 is a recognized pseudogene. The CDR3 contains 16 residues. The CDR3 DNA is TGTGCCAGCAGCTCCCCGACAGGACCGAATAATTCACCCCTCCACTTT. Translated: CASSSPTGPNNSPLHF.

This clonotype came up a few times. The genes are TRBV10-3 and TRBJ2-1; 7 bases fit TRBD1. CDR3 size: 13 residues. The trim removed 3 bases at V and 8 bases at J, leaving 4 bases unmatched. Germline CDR1 and CDR2: ENHRY and SYGVKD. The CDR3 loop reads CAISERGLDEQFF. For the CDR3, the DNA is TGTGCCATCAGTGAAAGGGGGCTTGATGAGCAGTTCTTC.

V is TRBV24-1 and J is TRBJ2-2, with 8 positions matching TRBD1. Germline trimming cut 5 bases from V and 4 bases from J; bases unmatched to any gene: 5. Germline CDR1 KGHDR, CDR2 SFDVKD. The CDR3 has 15 residues. The DNA for the CDR3 is TGTGCCACCAGTGTCGACAGGGGTGTCACCGGGGAGCTGTTTTTT. Translating it yields CATSVDRGVTGELFF.

The chain uses TRBV20-1 and TRBJ2-3, with 10 positions matching TRBD1. CDR3 size: 18 residues. Per the germline V gene, CDR1 is DFQATT and CDR2 is SNEGSKA (reference sequence). The V gene end was trimmed by 6 bases and the J gene end by 0 bases; junction bases not matched to a gene: 15. The DNA of the CDR3 is TGCAGTGCCCCCCGGACAGGGGGTCCGTTGCGGAGCACAGATACGCAGTATTTT. As protein: CSAPRTGGPLRSTDTQYF.

V gene TRBV10-3 combines with J gene TRBJ2-7, with 9 bases that match TRBD1. The ends lost 2 bases at V and 2 bases at J; junction bases unmatched: 1. The V gene's germline CDR1 is ENHRY and CDR2 SYGVKD. This CDR3 region has 14 residues. The CDR3 bases are TGTGCCATCAGTGAGGGGACAGGGACCTACGAGCAGTACTTC. Protein product: CAISEGTGTYEQYF.